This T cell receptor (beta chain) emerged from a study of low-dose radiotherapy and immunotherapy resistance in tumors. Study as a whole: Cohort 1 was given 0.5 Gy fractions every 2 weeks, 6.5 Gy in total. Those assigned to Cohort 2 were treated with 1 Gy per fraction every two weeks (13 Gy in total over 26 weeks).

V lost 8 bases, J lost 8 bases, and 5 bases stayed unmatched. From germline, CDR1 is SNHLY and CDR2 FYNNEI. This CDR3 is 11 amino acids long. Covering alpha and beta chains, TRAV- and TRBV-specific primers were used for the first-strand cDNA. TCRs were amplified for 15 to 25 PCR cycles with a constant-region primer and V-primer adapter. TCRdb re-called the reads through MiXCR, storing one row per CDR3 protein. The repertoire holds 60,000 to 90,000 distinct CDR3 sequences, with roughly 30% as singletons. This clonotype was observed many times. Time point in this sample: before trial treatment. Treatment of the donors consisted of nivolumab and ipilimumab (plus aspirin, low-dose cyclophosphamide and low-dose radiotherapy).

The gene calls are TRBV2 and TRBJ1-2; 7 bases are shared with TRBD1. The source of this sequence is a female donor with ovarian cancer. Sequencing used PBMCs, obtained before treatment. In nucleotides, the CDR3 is TGTGCCAGCTGCCGGGACAGCGGCTACACCTTC. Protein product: CASCRDSGYTF.